These T cell receptor beta chains were read from a single sample in a study of shared clonotypes between healthy human individuals. TCRdb's copy holds only in-frame clones and misses some; the assay was immunoSEQ multiplex PCR. The sample records roughly 1.4 million clones, around 98.5% being singletons. Sample: naive CD4+ T cells sorted from blood. The receptors originated from a man younger than 40 in good health. The CDR3 runs from the conserved cysteine through the conserved F or W. D genes are given only for firm matches. Size values are once, few and many counts, or a class for expanded clones, and some rows have none.

J gene	CDR3 length	D gene	V gene	clone size	CDR3 protein	CDR3 DNA
TRBJ2-7	16	TRBD1	TRBV5-1	-	CASSLGTGGSFYEQYF	TGCGCCAGCAGCTTGGGGACAGGGGGTTCGTTTTACGAGCAGTACTTC
TRBJ2-1	16	-	TRBV13	-	CASSSGGRTSYNEQFF	TGTGCCAGCAGCTCAGGGGGGAGGACCTCCTACAATGAGCAGTTCTTC
TRBJ2-3	12	-	TRBV5-5	-	CASSSEPDTQYF	TGTGCCAGCAGCTCGGAGCCAGATACGCAGTATTTT
TRBJ1-2	12	-	TRBV2	-	CASHTGHYGYTF	TGTGCCAGCCACACGGGCCACTATGGCTACACCTTC
TRBJ2-7	15	-	TRBV7-3	-	CASSLTEGRLYEQYF	TGTGCCAGCAGCTTAACTGAGGGGCGCCTCTACGAGCAGTACTTC
TRBJ2-7	15	-	TRBV11-3	-	CASSLGPEGRDEQYF	TGTGCCAGCAGCTTAGGCCCGGAGGGCCGGGACGAGCAGTACTTC
TRBJ2-5	13	-	TRBV5-4	-	CASSLENQETQYF	TGTGCCAGCAGCTTAGAGAACCAAGAGACCCAGTACTTC
TRBJ1-1	16	-	TRBV5-4	-	CASSLALWGGNTEAFF	TGTGCCAGCAGCCTGGCACTTTGGGGAGGGAACACTGAAGCTTTCTTT
TRBJ1-1	15	-	TRBV28	-	CASRGNRPLNTEAFF	TGTGCCAGCAGGGGTAACCGTCCCCTGAACACTGAAGCTTTCTTT
TRBJ2-1	15	-	TRBV18	-	CASRITGLGDNEQFF	TGTGCCAGCCGAATCACAGGGTTGGGGGACAATGAGCAGTTCTTC
TRBJ2-1	11	-	TRBV27	-	CASSLLGEQFF	TGTGCCAGCAGTTTATTGGGTGAGCAGTTCTTC
TRBJ2-7	18	-	TRBV27	-	CASSNEGTVTGLDYEQYF	TGTGCCAGCAGTAATGAAGGAACGGTTACAGGGTTAGATTACGAGCAGTACTTC
TRBJ2-2	18	TRBD2	TRBV28	-	CASSPTSGRLRDTGELFF	TGTGCCAGCAGTCCCACTAGCGGGAGGCTGAGGGACACCGGGGAGCTGTTTTTT
TRBJ2-2	16	-	TRBV12-5	-	CASGLVTGTSHGELFF	TGTGCTAGTGGTTTGGTAACTGGGACATCACACGGGGAGCTGTTTTTT
TRBJ1-4	15	TRBD1	TRBV5-6	-	CASSATGSTNEKLFF	TGTGCCAGCAGCGCGACAGGGTCTACTAATGAAAAACTGTTTTTT
TRBJ2-7	15	-	TRBV5-8	-	CASSLGGGRSYEQYF	TGTGCCAGCAGCTTGGGGGGGGGCAGATCCTACGAGCAGTACTTC
TRBJ2-3	16	TRBD2	TRBV19	-	CASSRLAVHSTDTQYF	TGTGCCAGTTCGAGACTAGCGGTACATAGCACAGATACGCAGTATTTT
TRBJ1-5	12	-	TRBV7-9	-	CASSTLNQPQHF	TGTGCCAGCAGCACCCTAAATCAGCCCCAGCATTTT
TRBJ2-3	14	-	TRBV2	-	CATSRDTHPDTQYF	TGTGCCACCTCACGGGACACCCACCCCGATACGCAGTATTTT
TRBJ2-2	15	-	TRBV5-6	-	CASTFLGGNTGELFF	TGTGCCAGCACCTTCTTGGGCGGAAACACCGGGGAGCTGTTTTTT
TRBJ2-1	15	-	TRBV4-2	-	CASSQESRGGNEQFF	TGTGCCAGCAGCCAAGAAAGCCGGGGAGGCAATGAGCAGTTCTTC
TRBJ2-7	16	-	TRBV9	-	CASSVGHRARGYEQYF	TGTGCCAGCAGCGTAGGCCACAGGGCTCGGGGTTACGAGCAGTACTTC
TRBJ2-3	13	-	TRBV11-2	-	CASSFVGADTQYF	TGTGCCAGCAGCTTCGTCGGGGCAGATACGCAGTATTTT
TRBJ2-5	13	-	TRBV5-4	-	CASSLATEETQYF	TGTGCCAGCAGCTTGGCCACGGAAGAGACCCAGTACTTC
TRBJ2-7	11	-	TRBV20-1	-	CSFTGLDEQYF	TGCAGTTTTACAGGTCTTGACGAGCAGTACTTC
TRBJ2-3	16	TRBD2	TRBV2	-	CASKGEREGQRDTQYF	TGTGCCAGCAAGGGGGAGCGGGAGGGTCAAAGGGATACGCAGTATTTT
TRBJ2-2	14	-	TRBV6-1	-	CASRSMGGTGELFF	TGTGCCAGCAGATCGATGGGGGGAACCGGGGAGCTGTTTTTT
TRBJ2-7	21	TRBD2	TRBV14	-	CASSRSIGGLAGGGPTYEQYF	TGTGCCAGCAGCCGAAGTATTGGGGGACTAGCGGGAGGAGGACCGACCTACGAGCAGTACTTC
TRBJ2-1	14	-	TRBV5-1	-	CASSDPAEGNEQFF	TGCGCCAGTTCCGATCCAGCAGAAGGCAATGAGCAGTTCTTC
TRBJ2-7	14	-	TRBV5-1	-	CASSLTGSSYEQYF	TGCGCCAGCAGCTTGACAGGTTCCTCCTACGAGCAGTACTTC
TRBJ1-2	12	-	TRBV27	-	CASRSRQYGYTF	TGTGCCAGCAGAAGTCGACAGTATGGCTACACCTTC
TRBJ1-3	16	-	TRBV5-1	-	CASSSGRRHSGNTIYF	TGCGCCAGCAGCTCGGGACGGCGACACTCTGGAAACACCATATATTTT
TRBJ2-4	15	-	TRBV5-1	-	CASREQVPGPNIQYF	TGCGCCAGCAGGGAACAGGTCCCCGGACCAAACATTCAGTACTTC
TRBJ2-1	12	TRBD2	TRBV27	-	CASTRGNNEQFF	TGTGCCAGCACGCGGGGGAACAATGAGCAGTTCTTC
TRBJ1-5	15	-	TRBV6-5	-	CASSPQVYSNQPQHF	TGTGCCAGCAGTCCCCAGGTCTATAGCAATCAGCCCCAGCATTTT
TRBJ1-2	13	-	TRBV15	-	CATSRDLGSGYTF	TGTGCCACCAGCAGAGATCTTGGCTCTGGCTACACCTTC
TRBJ1-5	15	-	TRBV30	-	CAWSVRASLNQPQHF	TGTGCCTGGAGTGTCAGGGCCAGTCTCAATCAGCCCCAGCATTTT
TRBJ2-7	16	-	TRBV10-3	-	CAISGIKGVDPYEQYF	TGTGCCATCAGTGGAATCAAGGGAGTGGACCCCTACGAGCAGTACTTC
TRBJ2-1	16	-	TRBV5-1	-	CASRPGGSASYNEQFF	TGCGCCAGCAGACCCGGGGGTAGCGCGAGCTACAATGAGCAGTTCTTC
TRBJ1-1	11	-	TRBV7-2	-	CASSRNTEAFF	TGTGCCAGCAGCCGGAACACTGAAGCTTTCTTT
TRBJ2-1	14	-	TRBV5-1	-	CASSLHPRNNEQFF	TGCGCCAGCAGCTTGCACCCTAGGAACAATGAGCAGTTCTTC
TRBJ1-2	11	-	TRBV2	-	CASRTDYGYTF	TGTGCCAGCCGGACAGACTATGGCTACACCTTC
TRBJ2-5	20	TRBD2	TRBV5-1	-	CASSLELAGTIANRQETQYF	TGCGCCAGCAGCTTGGAACTAGCGGGCACTATAGCCAACAGACAAGAGACCCAGTACTTC
TRBJ1-5	14	-	TRBV2	-	CASSDRSSSQPQHF	TGTGCCAGCAGTGATAGGTCCTCGAGTCAGCCCCAGCATTTT
TRBJ1-1	14	TRBD1	TRBV30	-	CAWSPWTGNTEAFF	TGTGCCTGGAGTCCTTGGACAGGGAACACTGAAGCTTTCTTT
TRBJ2-3	15	TRBD2	TRBV11-2	-	CASSLDPGTRDTQYF	TGTGCCAGCAGCTTAGACCCAGGGACTAGAGATACGCAGTATTTT
TRBJ2-3	19	-	TRBV4-2	-	CASSQDRGLPRRASDTQYF	TGTGCCAGCAGCCAAGATCGCGGGCTCCCCAGGAGGGCCTCCGATACGCAGTATTTT
TRBJ1-1	16	TRBD1	TRBV27	once	CASSLYAGGKVTEAFF	TGTGCCAGCAGTTTATACGCAGGGGGCAAGGTCACTGAAGCTTTCTTT
TRBJ2-7	15	-	TRBV10-1	-	CASSDHILGGTSKYF	TGCGCCAGCAGTGACCATATCCTGGGGGGTACCAGCAAGTACTTC
TRBJ2-2	16	TRBD1	TRBV5-1	-	CASSAGTGVDTGELFF	TGCGCCAGCAGCGCGGGGACAGGGGTTGACACCGGGGAGCTGTTTTTT